The rows below give T cell receptor beta chains drawn from one sample of a study of somatic mutations in T cells in chronic GVHD. The protocol was immunoSEQ multiplex PCR, while the TCRdb copy is restricted to in-frame clones and leaves out a portion. The data hold around 13,000 clones, with around 80% observed a single time. The sample taken for sequencing was Vbeta20-negative CD4+ T cells from blood. These receptors all stem from a male patient between 45 and 59 years old with chronic graft-versus-host disease. Some T cells may be the graft donor's. Each CDR3 is given with its conserved first and last residue. Each record gives: V gene, J gene, CDR3 protein.

TRBV11-3	TRBJ2-7	CASSAGLNYEQYF
TRBV10-3	TRBJ1-1	CAIRAGSTEAFF
TRBV6-1	TRBJ2-5	CASSPSGSGKETQYF
TRBV5-5	TRBJ2-2	CASSLGQGAGTGELFF
TRBV18	TRBJ1-3	CASSPQPTGSGNTIYF
TRBV19	TRBJ2-4	CASSITTGAKNIQYF
TRBV10-3	TRBJ1-1	CATQQGHTRTEAFF
TRBV4-1	TRBJ1-6	CASSHYQVNSPLHF
TRBV7-9	TRBJ1-5	CASSIQGAEQPQHF
TRBV10-3	TRBJ2-2	CAMGQVVGELFF
TRBV19	TRBJ1-1	CASSPTGTGVTEAFF
TRBV5-6	TRBJ1-1	CASSFGVVGPGTEAFF
TRBV2	TRBJ1-5	CASSEFLAPNQPQHF
TRBV7-2	TRBJ2-2	CASSLDFSTGELFF
TRBV6-5	TRBJ2-3	CASSSRDTQYF
TRBV29-1	TRBJ2-3	CSVDGGGTDTQYF
TRBV10-1	TRBJ2-3	CASSDAADTQYF
TRBV14	TRBJ2-3	CASSQDWLQTSTDTQYF
TRBV6-1	TRBJ1-6	CASRETGTSYSPLHF
TRBV18	TRBJ2-1	CASSPMGQGEQFF
TRBV5-4	TRBJ2-7	CASSLQGYYEQYF
TRBV4-1	TRBJ2-2	CASSPRQGWGTGELFF
TRBV4-1	TRBJ2-7	CASSQELGGGYEQYF
TRBV10-3	TRBJ2-1	CAISPLKSSYNEQFF
TRBV19	TRBJ1-2	CASSPQGSYGYTF
TRBV9	TRBJ1-4	CASSARTGNEKLFF
TRBV18	TRBJ1-1	CASSTTGNTEAFF
TRBV25-1	TRBJ2-1	CASSEQQGAYIGNEQFF
TRBV15	TRBJ2-5	CATSYTGAHQETQYF
TRBV2	TRBJ1-6	CASREGAGGPSYNSPLHF
TRBV4-1	TRBJ1-4	CASSQEDRVYEKLFF
TRBV10-3	TRBJ1-1	CAIKTLEQTEAFF
TRBV9	TRBJ2-7	CASSAGDPSGSEQYF
TRBV5-3	TRBJ2-3	CARSFDVKLAKDTQYF
TRBV9	TRBJ1-5	CASSAGTGGLGQPQHF
TRBV11-3	TRBJ2-2	CASSSDRGDGELFF
TRBV4-2	TRBJ2-7	CASSLLAGGPDEQYF
TRBV7-9	TRBJ2-5	CASSLTGTGETQYF
TRBV7-2	TRBJ1-2	CASSLALEGSGYTF
TRBV9	TRBJ2-5	CASSVSGRGETQYF
TRBV21-1	TRBJ1-5	CASSNLARTGHQPQHF
TRBV10-2	-	CASRERQGSVEQYF
TRBV28	TRBJ2-3	CASSPPGTGKDTQYF
TRBV2	TRBJ1-4	CASSGTATNEKLFF
TRBV7-9	TRBJ1-1	CASSRSGLNTEAFF